This entry lists 10 T cell receptor beta chains sequenced from one sample in a study of T-cell reconstitution after alpha-beta-depleted transplantation in children. Library preparation (for TCRbeta) was performed with unique molecular identifiers. TCRdb recomputed calls from the PCR reads with MiXCR, one row per CDR3 protein. The profile shows approximately 190,000 distinct CDR3 sequences, approximately 6.8% of them singletons. The sample was PBMCs, taken before TCRalphabeta/CD19-depleted stem cell transplant. The receptors stem from a girl under three years old with combined immunodeficiency, due to receive a stem cell transplant.

This clonotype was observed at least ten times. The genes are TRBV4-2 and TRBJ2-3, with a weak D call TRBD2 (6 bases). The germline gives CDR1 LGHNA, CDR2 YNFKEQ. V was shortened by 4 bases and J by 4 bases, with 18 bases between the two germline ends. The CDR3 loop spans 16 amino acids. The CDR3 DNA is TGTGCCAGCAGCCTGAGGAGGGCCCGGAGAGCAGATACGCAGTATTTT. Amino acids: CASSLRRARRADTQYF.

The genes are TRBV12-3 or TRBV12-4 and TRBJ2-1; D gene ambiguous. The CDR3 length is 15 residues. V was shortened by 5 bases and J by 5 bases, with 16 bases between the two germline ends. Written as DNA, the CDR3 is TGTGCCAGCAGTCCAACAAGAGCCCTACACAATGAGCAGTTCTTC. It encodes CASSPTRALHNEQFF.

This clonotype occurred many times. The gene calls are TRBV3-1 and TRBJ2-7; a possible D gene is TRBD2 (6 bases). Trimming shortened V by 4 bases and J by 2 bases, and 15 bases separated the two germline ends. The CDR3 sequence is 15 residues long. Germline CDR1 and CDR2: LGHDT and YNNKEL (reference sequence). CDR3 protein: CASSPHRDFTYEQYF. The CDR3 coding sequence is TGTGCCAGCAGCCCTCACCGGGACTTTACCTACGAGCAGTACTTC.

This clonotype was counted many times. The chain has TRBV9 and TRBJ2-1; the match to TRBD2 covers 10 bases. CDR3 length equals 15 residues. The trim removed 6 bases at V and 2 bases at J, leaving 5 bases unmatched. Germline V CDR1 and CDR2: SGDLS, YYNGEE. CDR3 loop: CASTSSGSPYNEQFF. The CDR3 DNA follows: TGTGCCAGCACCTCTAGCGGGAGCCCCTACAATGAGCAGTTCTTC.

This clonotype showed up many times. The CDR3 coding sequence is TGTGCCAGCATCCGTCCAAACACAGATACGCAGTATTTT. It codes for CASIRPNTDTQYF. The rearrangement joins TRBV28 to TRBJ2-3; no reliable D call. Germline lookup yields CDR1 MDHEN and CDR2 SYDVKM. The germline V and J ends were trimmed by 7 bases and 2 bases, with 10 bases remaining between them. The CDR3 is 13 amino acids. Full variable domain (missing parts from reference TRBV28 and TRBJ2-3): DVKVTQSSRYLVKRTGEKVFLECVQDMDHENMFWYRQDPGLGLRLIYFSYDVKMKEKGDIPEGYSVSREKKERFSLILESASTNQTSMYLCASIRPNTDTQYFGPGTRLTVL.

There are many counts of this clonotype. The CDR3 DNA reads TGTGCCAGCAGTGAGAGCTACAAGAGTCTAGGCGCGGCCCAGTACTTC. It translates to CASSESYKSLGAAQYF. This chain uses TRBV25-1 with TRBJ2-5, with unresolved D. Deletions cut 3 bases from V and 9 bases from J, with 23 bases between. This CDR3 contains 16 residues. Germline loops: CDR1 MGHDK, CDR2 SYGVNS.

In its sample, this clonotype was seen many times. V is TRBV7-2 and J is TRBJ2-5; either TRBD1 or TRBD2 may fit D (5 bases each). Trimming removed 5 bases at V and 5 bases at J, with 12 bases between. The CDR3 totals 13 residues. Germline loops: CDR1 SGHTA, CDR2 FQGNSA. DNA for the CDR3: TGTGCCAGCAGCAATAACTGGGGGGAGACCCAGTACTTC. Its translation is CASSNNWGETQYF.

This clonotype has ten or more counts. The rearrangement uses TRBV9 and TRBJ1-4; a possible D gene is TRBD1 (6 bases). V shed 0 bases and J shed 5 bases, with 14 bases lying between them. Germline V lookup: CDR1 SGDLS, CDR2 YYNGEE. The CDR3 extends over 16 amino acids. The CDR3 is CASSVGSDSLNEKLFF. In DNA form, the CDR3 reads TGTGCCAGCAGCGTAGGATCGGACAGCCTAAATGAAAAACTGTTTTTT. Full variable domain (missing parts from reference TRBV9 and TRBJ1-4): DSGVTQTPKHLITATGQRVTLRCSPRSGDLSVYWYQQSLDQGLQFLIQYYNGEERAKGNILERFSAQQFPDLHSELNLSSLELGDSALYFCASSVGSDSLNEKLFFGSGTQLSVL.

In this sample, this clonotype turned up many times. The chain joins TRBV20-1 to TRBJ1-1; no firm D call. The germline V and J ends were trimmed by 0 bases and 9 bases, with 17 bases remaining between them. The germline CDR1 and CDR2 sequences are DFQATT and SNEGSKA (reference sequence). This CDR3 comprises 14 residues. Here the CDR3 reads CSARDLTAGEKAFF. DNA of the CDR3: TGCAGTGCTAGAGATCTGACCGCGGGAGAGAAAGCTTTCTTT.

This clonotype was recorded many times. The rearrangement uses TRBV7-2 and TRBJ2-3; TRBD2 is a possible D gene (5 bases). This CDR3 region has 14 residues. Germline CDR1 reads SGHTA; CDR2 reads FQGNSA. V was cut by 3 bases and J by 9 bases, with 16 bases left in between. In DNA, the CDR3 is TGTGCCAGCAGCTTCACTACAATATCGGGAACGCAGTATTTT. Translating gives CASSFTTISGTQYF.